This T cell receptor (beta chain) was identified in a study of T cell changes during pregnancy in multiple sclerosis. TCRdb's copy holds only in-frame clones and misses some; the assay was immunoSEQ multiplex PCR. Seen here are tens of thousands of clones, roughly nine tenths observed once, and the top ten hold over 7.5%. This clone was observed a single time. From germline, CDR1 is LNHNV and CDR2 YYDKDF (reference sequence). V lost 2 bases to trimming and J lost 3 bases; unmatched junction nucleotides: 15. This CDR3 has 20 amino acids. The chain employs TRBV15 and TRBJ2-1, with TRBD2 matching over 11 bases. The clonotype originates from a female donor in good health, enrolled as a control in a pregnancy study. This specimen consisted of peripheral blood, obtained after pregnancy. CDR3 nucleotides: TGTGCCACCAGCAGATCTAGCGGGGGGCTCGGCATACCCTACTACAATGAGCAGTTCTTC. This gives the protein CATSRSSGGLGIPYYNEQFF.